Each of the 6 T cell receptor beta chains below was sequenced from the same sample in a study of beta chain features in type 1 diabetes. Antigens for these TCRs are unknown. Expressed TCRB transcripts were sequenced because the isolated RNA had all been reverse transcribed beforehand. TCRdb keeps only in-frame clones here, not all; method: immunoSEQ multiplex PCR. The sample contains 280,000 or so clones, approximately 16% of which appear only once. Whole-study findings and limits: Type 1 diabetes patients had moderately but significantly shorter TCRB CDR3s in all four CD4+ subsets.

Sequencing was performed on naive CD4+ T cells from blood. All receptors come from a man aged 18 to 29 with type 1 diabetes.

This chain's CDR3 is CASSEGVSVAQYF. The CDR3 region has the DNA TGTGCCAGCAGTGAAGGCGTATCGGTTGCGCAGTACTTC. The gene calls are TRBV2 and TRBJ2-7; no definite D call. The CDR3 sequence is 13 residues long. Per the germline V gene, CDR1 is SNHLY and CDR2 is FYNNEI. V was shortened by 1 base and J by 9 bases, with 13 bases between the two germline ends.

This chain joins TRBV14 and TRBJ1-5; D is ambiguous. Trimming pared 3 bases from V and 4 bases from J, leaving 7 bases between. The CDR3 consists of 13 residues. CDR1 and CDR2 (germline): SGHDN, FVKESK. The CDR3 reads CASSQYLNQPQHF. CDR3 DNA: TGTGCCAGCAGCCAGTACTTAAATCAGCCCCAGCATTTT.

The chain recombines TRBV4-2 with TRBJ2-2; 13 nucleotides agree with TRBD2. The germline gives CDR1 LGHNA, CDR2 YNFKEQ. The CDR3 sequence is 19 residues long. V lost 4 bases and J lost 1; bases outside the gene matches: 9. CDR3 loop: CASSPPGLAGAGNTGELFF. DNA of the CDR3: TGTGCCAGCAGCCCACCTGGACTAGCGGGAGCGGGGAACACCGGGGAGCTGTTTTTT.

In its sample, this clone was seen a few times. The chain combines TRBV11-2 with TRBJ2-7; 9 nucleotides agree with TRBD1. V gave up 4 bases and J gave up 5 bases; unmatched junction bases: 9. Germline lookup yields CDR1 SGHAT and CDR2 FQNNGV. The CDR3 extends over 15 amino acids. CDR3 bases: TGTGCCAGCAGCTCGACGGGACAGGGACCCCACGAGCAGTACTTC. Translating it yields CASSSTGQGPHEQYF.

The chain joins TRBV28 to TRBJ2-7; D may be TRBD1 (5 bases). The V end was cut by 6 bases, the J end by 3 bases, with 21 bases between. The CDR3 runs to 16 residues. In germline, CDR1 is MDHEN, CDR2 SYDVKM. CDR3 protein: CASSLPPGQNIYEQYF. CDR3 in DNA: TGTGCCAGCAGCCTCCCTCCCGGACAAAACATCTACGAGCAGTACTTC. Combining the CDR3 with reference TRBV28 and TRBJ2-7 gives the whole variable domain DVKVTQSSRYLVKRTGEKVFLECVQDMDHENMFWYRQDPGLGLRLIYFSYDVKMKEKGDIPEGYSVSREKKERFSLILESASTNQTSMYLCASSLPPGQNIYEQYFGPGTRLTVT.

This clone showed up just once. The chain combines TRBV6-5 with TRBJ2-2, with a possible D match to TRBD1 (5 bases). The germline V and J ends were trimmed by 0 bases and 1 base, with 6 bases remaining between them. The CDR3 has 15 amino acids. Germline CDR1 is MNHEY and CDR2 is SVGAGI. CDR3 sequence: CASSYSGQNTGELFF. CDR3 bases: TGTGCCAGCAGTTACTCCGGACAGAACACCGGGGAGCTGTTTTTT.